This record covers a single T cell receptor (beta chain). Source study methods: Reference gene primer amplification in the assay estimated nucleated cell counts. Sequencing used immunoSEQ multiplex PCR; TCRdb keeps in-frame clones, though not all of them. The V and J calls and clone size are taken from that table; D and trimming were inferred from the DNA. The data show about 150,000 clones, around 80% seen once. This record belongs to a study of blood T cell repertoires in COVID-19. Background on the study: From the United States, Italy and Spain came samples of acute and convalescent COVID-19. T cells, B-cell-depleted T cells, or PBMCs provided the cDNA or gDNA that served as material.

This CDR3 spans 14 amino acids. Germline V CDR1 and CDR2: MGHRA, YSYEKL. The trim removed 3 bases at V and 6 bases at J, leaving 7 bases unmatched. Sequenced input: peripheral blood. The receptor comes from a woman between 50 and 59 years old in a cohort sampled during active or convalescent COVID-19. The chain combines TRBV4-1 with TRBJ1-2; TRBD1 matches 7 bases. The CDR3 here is CASSHVAGTDGYTF. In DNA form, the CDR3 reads TGCGCCAGCAGCCATGTAGCCGGGACAGATGGCTACACCTTC.